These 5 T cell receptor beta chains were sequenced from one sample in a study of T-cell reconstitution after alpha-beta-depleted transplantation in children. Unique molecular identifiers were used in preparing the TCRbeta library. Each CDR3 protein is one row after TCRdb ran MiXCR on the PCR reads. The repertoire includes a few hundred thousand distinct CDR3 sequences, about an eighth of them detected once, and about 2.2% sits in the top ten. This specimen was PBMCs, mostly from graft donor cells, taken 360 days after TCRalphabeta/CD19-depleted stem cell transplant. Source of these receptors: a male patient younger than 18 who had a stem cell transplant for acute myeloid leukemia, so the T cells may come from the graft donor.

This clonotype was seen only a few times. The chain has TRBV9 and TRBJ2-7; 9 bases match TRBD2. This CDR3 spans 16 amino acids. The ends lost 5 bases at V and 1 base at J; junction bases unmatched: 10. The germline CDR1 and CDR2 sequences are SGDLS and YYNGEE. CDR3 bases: TGTGCCAGCAGTCCTGAAAGCGGGAGGCCTTCCTACGAGCAGTACTTC. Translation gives CASSPESGRPSYEQYF.

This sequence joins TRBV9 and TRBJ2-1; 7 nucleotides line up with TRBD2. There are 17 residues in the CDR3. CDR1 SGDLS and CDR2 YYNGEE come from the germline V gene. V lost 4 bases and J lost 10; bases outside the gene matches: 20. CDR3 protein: CASSYSGSHPPYDEQFF. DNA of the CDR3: TGTGCCAGCAGCTATAGCGGGTCTCATCCCCCTTACGACGAGCAGTTCTTC.

CDR3 in DNA: TGTGCCAGCGGACCCAGAGACCGGGCAAAGCAAGAGACCCAGTACTTC. Its protein is CASGPRDRAKQETQYF. The chain is built from TRBV11-1 and TRBJ2-5; D call uncertain. The CDR3 has 16 amino acids. In germline, CDR1 is SGHAT, CDR2 FQDESV (reference sequence). V lost 8 bases and J lost 2, with 21 bases in between.

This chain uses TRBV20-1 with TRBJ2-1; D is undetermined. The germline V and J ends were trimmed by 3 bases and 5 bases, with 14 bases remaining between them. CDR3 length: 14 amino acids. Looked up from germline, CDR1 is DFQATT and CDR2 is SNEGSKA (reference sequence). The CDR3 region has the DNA TGCAGTGCTAGCCTCTACTCGGGCCACAATGAGCAGTTCTTC. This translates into CSASLYSGHNEQFF.

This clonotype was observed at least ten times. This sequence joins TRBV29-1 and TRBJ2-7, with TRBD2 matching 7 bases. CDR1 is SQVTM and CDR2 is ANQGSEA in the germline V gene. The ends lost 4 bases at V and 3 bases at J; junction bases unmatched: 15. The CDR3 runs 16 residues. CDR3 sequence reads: CSVGGAASGSGYEQYF. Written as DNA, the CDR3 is TGCAGCGTTGGTGGGGCGGCTAGCGGTTCTGGCTACGAGCAGTACTTC.